Reported below is one TCR beta chain. Its specificity is unknown. This sample was included in a study of cytomegalovirus exposure and HLA in healthy donors. Findings and caveats of the study: Common viral pathogens (according to a later analysis) appeared linked to several of the most significant clusters. Through in vitro validation, a few CMV-associated chains were shown to be specific for CMV antigens. Sequencing artifact likely explains a cluster of highly shared sequence variants. Among TCR beta chains of equal frequency, HLA-associated ones were more clonally expanded in a later analysis.

Primers: 60 Vbeta forward and 13 Jbeta reverse. Profiling relied on immunoSEQ multiplex PCR, and the TCRdb table lists in-frame clones only, not all of them. The sample shows some 90,000 clones, roughly 80% of them seen only once. The germline V gene encodes CDR1 SGHNT and CDR2 YYREEE (reference sequence). Losses at the gene ends were 3 bases for V and 1 base for J; bases not matched to a gene: 10. The CDR3 contains 16 residues. This TCR was recovered from a woman between 50 and 59 years old in good health and CMV-seropositive. The chain couples TRBV5-4 to TRBJ2-7; TRBD2 matches 7 bases. The specimen sequenced was PBMCs. Here the CDR3 reads CASSCPGGSVSYEQYV. CDR3 in DNA: TGTGCCAGCAGCTGCCCGGGGGGTAGCGTATCCTACGAGCAGTACGTC.